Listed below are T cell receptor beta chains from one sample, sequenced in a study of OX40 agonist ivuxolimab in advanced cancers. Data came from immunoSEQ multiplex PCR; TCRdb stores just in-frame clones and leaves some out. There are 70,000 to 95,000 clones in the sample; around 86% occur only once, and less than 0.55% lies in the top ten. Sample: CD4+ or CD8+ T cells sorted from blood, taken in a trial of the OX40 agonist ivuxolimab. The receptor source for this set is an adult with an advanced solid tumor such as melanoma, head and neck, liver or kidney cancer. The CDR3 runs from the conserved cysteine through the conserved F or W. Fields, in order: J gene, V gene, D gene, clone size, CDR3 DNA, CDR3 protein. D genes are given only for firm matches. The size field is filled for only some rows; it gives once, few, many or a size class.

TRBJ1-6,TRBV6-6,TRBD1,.,TGTGCCAGCAGGGAGGGACAGTTCAATAATTCACCCCTCCACTTT,CASREGQFNNSPLHF
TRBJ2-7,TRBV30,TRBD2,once,TGTGCCGGAGGCCGGCGGGAGGTACCCCAGTACTTC,CAGGRREVPQYF
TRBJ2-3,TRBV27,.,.,TGTGCCAGCAGTTTATCGGGACTCCTCACAGATACGCAGTATTTT,CASSLSGLLTDTQYF
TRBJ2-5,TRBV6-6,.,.,TGTGCCAGCAGTTACTCCGCAGGGCAGGGGGAGACCCAGTACTTC,CASSYSAGQGETQYF
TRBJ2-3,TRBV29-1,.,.,TGCAGCGTCGCCACGGTCCAGGGAGATACGCAGTATTTT,CSVATVQGDTQYF
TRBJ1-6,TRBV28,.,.,TGTGCCAGCATAGACACAAATAATTCACCCCTCCACTTT,CASIDTNNSPLHF
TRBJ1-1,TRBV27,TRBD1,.,TGTGCCAGCAGGGGAACAGGGGGGACTGAAGCTTTCTTT,CASRGTGGTEAFF
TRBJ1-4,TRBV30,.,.,TGTGCCTGGAGTGCACAGGGAGGAGGAGAAAAACTGTTTTTT,CAWSAQGGGEKLFF
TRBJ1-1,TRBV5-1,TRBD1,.,TGCGCCAGCAGCTTGGGGGACAGACCGAACACTGAAGCTTTCTTT,CASSLGDRPNTEAFF
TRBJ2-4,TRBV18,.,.,TGTGCCAGCTCACCAACCAGCCAGGAAAACATTCAGTACTTC,CASSPTSQENIQYF
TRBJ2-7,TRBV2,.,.,TGTGCCAGCAGGGATCAGGGCTACGAGCAGTACTTC,CASRDQGYEQYF
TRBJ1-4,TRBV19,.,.,TGTGCCACCCTAAGTGGGGGCGCCTGGGGTGAAAAACTGTTTTTT,CATLSGGAWGEKLFF
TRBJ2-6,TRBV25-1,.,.,TGTGCCAGCAGTGAAACCGGCGGGGCCAACGTCCTGACTTTC,CASSETGGANVLTF
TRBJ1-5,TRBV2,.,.,TGTGCCAGCAGCACAGACTTTAGCAATCAGCCCCAGCATTTT,CASSTDFSNQPQHF
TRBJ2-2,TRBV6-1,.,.,TGTGCCTCCCGCACGGGCACCGGGGAGCTGTTTTTT,CASRTGTGELFF
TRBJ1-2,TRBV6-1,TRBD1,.,TGTGCCAGCAGTGAAATCGGGAGGGGGCGAAACTATGGCTACACCTTC,CASSEIGRGRNYGYTF
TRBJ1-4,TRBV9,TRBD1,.,TGTGCCAGCAGCGTAGATGGGACAGATTCTAATGAAAAACTGTTTTTT,CASSVDGTDSNEKLFF
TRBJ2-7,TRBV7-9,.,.,TGTGCCAGCAGCTTAGACGGGGGTATCTACGAGCAGTACTTC,CASSLDGGIYEQYF
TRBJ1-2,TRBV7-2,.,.,TGTGCCAGCAGCTTAGTACAGGGTTATGGCTACACCTTC,CASSLVQGYGYTF
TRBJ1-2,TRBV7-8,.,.,TGTGCCAGCAGCTTAGGGGGGTTCGGAGGGCCAAACTATGGCTACACCTTC,CASSLGGFGGPNYGYTF
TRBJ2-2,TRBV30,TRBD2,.,TGTGCCTGGAGTCCGGGACTAGCGAACGGGGAGCTGTTTTTT,CAWSPGLANGELFF
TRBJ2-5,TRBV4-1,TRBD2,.,TGCGCCAGCAGCCAGGGACTAGCGGGAGGGCTTTGGGAGACCCAGTACTTC,CASSQGLAGGLWETQYF
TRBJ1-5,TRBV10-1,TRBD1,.,TGCGCCAGCAGTGGGGGGGAGGATGGACAGGGTCAGCCCCAGCATTTT,CASSGGEDGQGQPQHF
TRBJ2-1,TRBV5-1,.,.,TGCGCCAGCAGATCAGTGATTGGTGAGCAGTTCTTC,CASRSVIGEQFF
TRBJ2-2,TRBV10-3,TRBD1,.,TGTGCCATCAGGCCGGGACAGGGGGACACCGGGGAGCTGTTTTTT,CAIRPGQGDTGELFF
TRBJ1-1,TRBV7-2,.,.,TGTGCCAGCAGCCCTCGGACAGCCTTGAACACTGAAGCTTTCTTT,CASSPRTALNTEAFF
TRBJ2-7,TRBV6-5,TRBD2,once,TGTGCCAGCAGTTACTCCAATCGGGGGGGAGAGCAGTACTTC,CASSYSNRGGEQYF
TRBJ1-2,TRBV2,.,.,TGTGCCAGCAGGAGGGGAAGTCGTGCGGGGGCGAACTATGGCTACACCTTC,CASRRGSRAGANYGYTF
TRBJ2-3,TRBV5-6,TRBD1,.,TGTGCCAGCAGCATCGGGACAGTCACAGATACGCAGTATTTT,CASSIGTVTDTQYF
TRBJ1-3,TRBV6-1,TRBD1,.,TGTGCCAGCAGCGCCACCGGGACAGGGAGGAACACCATATATTTT,CASSATGTGRNTIYF
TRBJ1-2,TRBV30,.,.,TGTGCCTGGAGGCTAACTGACAGGCGCTATGGCTACACCTTC,CAWRLTDRRYGYTF